Presented here are 27 T cell receptor beta chains from one specimen sequenced in a study of cytomegalovirus exposure and HLA in healthy donors. The PCR was carried out with 60 Vbeta primers and 13 Jbeta primers. Sequenced by immunoSEQ multiplex PCR; TCRdb stores in-frame clones only, minus some. Among 100,000 or so clones listed, about 75% were seen once. The material sequenced was PBMCs. These receptor sequences come from a woman aged 40 to 55 in good health and CMV-seropositive.

In nucleotides, the CDR3 is TGTGCCAGCAGTATCCTTCAGGGGGCACGGGAGCAGTTCTTC. Amino acid sequence: CASSILQGAREQFF. The V and J genes are TRBV6-4 and TRBJ2-1; 8 nucleotides line up with TRBD1. V lost 5 bases to trimming and J lost 10 bases; unmatched junction nucleotides: 10. The CDR3 totals 14 residues. In germline, CDR1 is MRHNA, CDR2 SNTAGT.

A few counts support this clone. The CDR3 is CASSQRTAVFDPTEAFF. In DNA form, the CDR3 reads TGTGCCAGCAGCCAACGGACAGCCGTGTTTGATCCGACCGAAGCTTTCTTT. The chain carries TRBV7-9 and TRBJ1-1; the D gene is possibly TRBD1 (6 bases). Per germline, CDR1 SEHNR and CDR2 FQNEAQ (reference sequence). The CDR3 extends over 17 amino acids. V was clipped by 5 bases and J by 8 bases, with 27 bases between them.

The rearrangement uses TRBV30 and TRBJ1-6; TRBD1 matches at 8 bases. V trimming: 7 bases; J trimming: 10 bases; junction bases outside the gene matches: 9. The CDR3 runs 13 residues. CDR1 is GTSNPN and CDR2 is SVGIG in the germline V gene (reference sequence). DNA of the CDR3: TGTGCCTTTGGACAGGGTCTGCACTCACCCCTCCACTTT. It encodes CAFGQGLHSPLHF.

The V and J genes are TRBV2 and TRBJ1-5; possible D gene TRBD1, 5 bases. There are 15 residues in the CDR3. V lost 6 bases and J 0 bases, leaving 12 bases between the germline ends. The germline CDR1 and CDR2 sequences are SNHLY and FYNNEI. In nucleotides, the CDR3 is TGTGCCAGCAGCCTGCAGGGCCGTAGCAATCAGCCCCAGCATTTT. It yields the protein CASSLQGRSNQPQHF.

This clone was detected only a few times. The chain uses TRBV5-1 and TRBJ1-2; TRBD1 is a possible D gene (6 bases). CDR1 SGHRS and CDR2 YFSETQ come from the germline V gene. This CDR3 region has 14 residues. V was cut by 0 bases and J by 5 bases, with 11 bases left in between. The CDR3 DNA follows: TGCGCCAGCAGCTTGGAGACAGGATGGTATGGCTACACCTTC. It is translated as CASSLETGWYGYTF.

The J gene is TRBJ2-3, the V gene TRBV30; 7 bases agree with TRBD2. CDR1 and CDR2 from the germline V gene are GTSNPN and SVGIG (reference sequence). V was pared by 2 bases and J by 0 bases, with 14 bases of the junction left unmatched. The CDR3 runs to 18 residues. In nucleotides, the CDR3 is TGTGCCTGGAGTCCCGAAGCGGGACGCCTCTCTAGCACAGATACGCAGTATTTT. Protein: CAWSPEAGRLSSTDTQYF.

This chain links TRBV19 with TRBJ2-1; 12 nucleotides match TRBD2. V shed 5 bases and J 4 bases; nucleotides not matched to a gene: 3. Germline CDR1 and CDR2: LNHDA and SQIVND (reference sequence). This CDR3 has 15 amino acids. The CDR3 loop is CASSLGLAGYNEQFF. The CDR3 DNA reads TGTGCCAGTAGTCTAGGACTAGCGGGGTACAATGAGCAGTTCTTC. Based on the CDR3 plus reference TRBV19 and TRBJ2-1, the full variable domain is DGGITQSPKYLFRKEGQNVTLSCEQNLNHDAMYWYRQDPGQGLRLIYYSQIVNDFQKGDIAEGYSVSREKKESFPLTVTSAQKNPTAFYLCASSLGLAGYNEQFFGPGTRLTVL.

This chain connects TRBV5-5 to TRBJ1-1, with D maybe TRBD1 (6 bases). The germline V gene encodes CDR1 SGHKS and CDR2 YYEKEE (reference sequence). This CDR3 has 13 residues. Trimming stripped 2 bases from V and 4 bases from J, with 9 bases between. CDR3 bases: TGTGCCAGCAGCTTTACAGGGAGCACTGAAGCTTTCTTT. It specifies CASSFTGSTEAFF.

V is TRBV20-1 and J is TRBJ2-7; D unclear. The germline CDR1 and CDR2 sequences are DFQATT and SNEGSKA (reference sequence). The V gene lost 2 bases and the J gene lost 3 bases, with 5 bases spanning the gap. CDR3 size: 11 residues. The CDR3 here is CSARSIYEQYF. CDR3 DNA sequence: TGCAGTGCTAGAAGCATCTACGAGCAGTACTTC.

This clone was counted once. The rearrangement joins TRBV2 to TRBJ1-3; TRBD1 might be the D (6 bases). There are 16 residues in the CDR3. Germline CDR1 SNHLY, CDR2 FYNNEI. The V end was cut by 2 bases, the J end by 0 bases, with 11 bases between. CDR3 sequence reads: CASSEMPDSSGNTIYF. The CDR3 nucleotides are TGTGCCAGCAGTGAAATGCCGGACAGCTCTGGAAACACCATATATTTT.

V usage is TRBV7-8 and J usage is TRBJ1-6; no firm D call. There are 14 residues in the CDR3. From germline, CDR1 is SGHVS and CDR2 FQNEAQ. Trimming removed 4 bases from V and 5 bases from J, with 9 bases in between. The CDR3 DNA follows: TGTGCCAGCAGCTACGGGATCCATAATTCACCCCTCCACTTT. Translating gives CASSYGIHNSPLHF.

This rearrangement joins TRBV6-6 to TRBJ1-1; D is undetermined. Germline lookup yields CDR1 MNHNY and CDR2 SVGAGI (reference sequence). V dropped 5 bases and J dropped 3 bases, with 13 bases sitting between them. The CDR3 extends over 14 amino acids. CDR3 amino acids: CASSRRGGDTEAFF. DNA for the CDR3: TGTGCCAGCAGTCGGCGGGGAGGTGACACTGAAGCTTTCTTT.

V usage is TRBV6-5 and J usage is TRBJ1-6; perhaps TRBD1 as D (5 bases). In germline, CDR1 is MNHEY, CDR2 SVGAGI. Trimming took 0 bases from V and 5 from J, leaving 8 bases between them. CDR3 length equals 15 residues. CDR3 nucleotides: TGTGCCAGCAGTTACTCGGGACTGGATAATTCACCCCTCCACTTT. It specifies CASSYSGLDNSPLHF.

The genes are TRBV6-5 and TRBJ2-7; TRBD1 agrees at 9 bases. V gave up 6 bases and J gave up 3 bases; unmatched junction bases: 9. The CDR3 is 15 amino acids. The germline V gene encodes CDR1 MNHEY and CDR2 SVGAGI. The CDR3 protein is CASSSFGDRDYEQYF. In nucleotides, the CDR3 is TGTGCCAGCAGCTCCTTCGGGGACAGGGACTACGAGCAGTACTTC.

This sequence joins TRBV15 and TRBJ1-4; D is unresolved. Deletions cut 1 base from V and 6 bases from J, with 12 bases between. Germline V gives CDR1 LNHNV, CDR2 YYDKDF (reference sequence). This CDR3 has 15 amino acids. CDR3 nucleotides: TGTGCCACCAGCAGAGCTGGGGTGGACTATGAAAAACTGTTTTTT. Amino acid sequence: CATSRAGVDYEKLFF.

This chain uses TRBV30 with TRBJ2-1; tentatively, D is TRBD2 (6 bases). This CDR3 has 16 residues. The V gene's germline CDR1 is GTSNPN and CDR2 SVGIG (reference sequence). The V end was cut by 0 bases, the J end by 0 bases, with 12 bases between. The CDR3 coding sequence is TGTGCCTGGAGTGTATTGGGCGGGGCCTCCTACAATGAGCAGTTCTTC. This translates into CAWSVLGGASYNEQFF.

Remarks on this clone: This CDR3 is also generated by other DNA sequences in the sample. The chain combines TRBV5-1 with TRBJ1-6; 10 positions agree with TRBD1. The germline V gene encodes CDR1 SGHRS and CDR2 YFSETQ. V lost 1 base to trimming and J lost 10 bases; unmatched junction nucleotides: 5. This CDR3 has 15 residues. The CDR3 sequence is CASSLTGQGRSPLHF. The DNA for the CDR3 is TGCGCCAGCAGCTTGACGGGACAGGGGCGCTCACCCCTCCACTTT.

This chain joins TRBV30 and TRBJ1-5; the D is unclear. Trimming stripped 0 bases from V and 4 bases from J, with 13 bases between. The CDR3 is 15 amino acids. Per germline, CDR1 GTSNPN and CDR2 SVGIG (reference sequence). The CDR3 region has the DNA TGTGCCTGGAGTGTGGGCCAGGTACCGAATCAGCCCCAGCATTTT. It specifies CAWSVGQVPNQPQHF.

CDR3 sequence (DNA): TGTGCCAGCGCAGGGGGGACAGTTATCTACGAGCAGTACTTC. Translation gives CASAGGTVIYEQYF. The rearrangement links TRBV5-4 to TRBJ2-7, with D possibly TRBD1 on 7 matching bases. Trimming removed 7 bases from V and 3 bases from J, with 17 bases in between. The germline CDR1 and CDR2 sequences are SGHNT and YYREEE (reference sequence). The CDR3 extends over 14 amino acids.

This clone was detected a few times. This sequence joins TRBV7-8 and TRBJ1-5, with D perhaps TRBD1 (5 bases). This CDR3 has 15 amino acids. Germline-derived CDR1 and CDR2 are SGHVS and FQNEAQ. V was pared by 5 bases and J by 6 bases, with 17 bases between. CDR3 in amino acids: CASSPRVDSVQPQHF. CDR3 bases: TGTGCCAGCAGCCCCCGGGTCGACAGTGTTCAGCCCCAGCATTTT.

This rearrangement joins TRBV27 to TRBJ2-3; the D is unclear. The CDR3 is made up of 15 amino acids. The germline gives CDR1 MNHEY, CDR2 SMNVEV (reference sequence). Trimming left V 3 bases short and J 5 bases short, with 15 bases between. The CDR3 loop is CASSFLSPPIDTQYF. The CDR3 nucleotides read TGTGCCAGCAGTTTCCTTTCCCCCCCTATAGATACGCAGTATTTT.

This clone was observed a single time. V is TRBV6-5 and J is TRBJ1-5, with unresolved D. V lost 6 bases and J 0 bases, leaving 12 bases between the germline ends. This CDR3 spans 15 amino acids. Germline values: CDR1 MNHEY, CDR2 SVGAGI. CDR3 in DNA: TGTGCCAGCAGACGCGACACGTATAGCAATCAGCCCCAGCATTTT. This gives the protein CASRRDTYSNQPQHF.

This chain links TRBV5-1 with TRBJ1-4, with D perhaps TRBD1 (5 bases). Germline CDR1 is SGHRS and CDR2 is YFSETQ. Between the trimmed V and J ends, which lost 2 bases and 6 bases, there was a span of 11 bases. The CDR3 extends over 14 amino acids. This chain's CDR3 is CASSFQGIDEKLFF. CDR3 nucleotides: TGCGCCAGCAGCTTTCAGGGCATTGATGAAAAACTGTTTTTT. The entire variable domain, with the rest obtained from reference TRBV5-1 and TRBJ1-4, is as follows: KAGVTQTPRYLIKTRGQQVTLSCSPISGHRSVSWYQQTPGQGLQFLFEYFSETQRNKGNFPGRFSGRQFSNSRSEMNVSTLELGDSALYLCASSFQGIDEKLFFGSGTQLSVL.

Concerning this clone: The sample contains more than one DNA sequence encoding this CDR3. The chain recombines TRBV7-2 with TRBJ1-2, with a tentative D call TRBD1 (6 bases). The germline CDR1 and CDR2 sequences are SGHTA and FQGNSA. V lost 6 bases to trimming and J lost 4 bases, with 9 bases between them. CDR3 size: 12 residues. CDR3: CASSLDSYGYTF. CDR3 DNA sequence: TGTGCCAGCAGTTTGGACAGCTATGGCTACACCTTC.

This chain uses TRBV9 with TRBJ2-3; TRBD2 aligns across 11 bases. V was pared by 0 bases and J by 1 base, with 10 bases of the junction left unmatched. The germline gives CDR1 SGDLS, CDR2 YYNGEE. This CDR3 has 19 amino acids. The CDR3 region has the DNA TGTGCCAGCAGCGTAGGCGTAGCGGGGGGGCCTTCCCGCACAGATACGCAGTATTTT. Residues: CASSVGVAGGPSRTDTQYF.

This clone was seen a few times. This chain connects TRBV5-1 to TRBJ2-5; TRBD1 matches at 10 bases. Germline lookup yields CDR1 SGHRS and CDR2 YFSETQ. The CDR3 is made up of 15 amino acids. Trimming at V came to 6 bases and at J to 5 bases, leaving 10 bases not matched to a gene. The CDR3 protein is CASTPTGGSWETQYF. The CDR3 DNA reads as TGCGCCAGCACCCCGACAGGGGGCAGCTGGGAGACCCAGTACTTC.

The chain recombines TRBV5-1 with TRBJ2-5, with 11 bases identical to TRBD1. Germline lookup yields CDR1 SGHRS and CDR2 YFSETQ. There are 13 residues in the CDR3. J was trimmed by 8 bases and V by 4 bases; bases with no gene match: 4. The CDR3 sequence is CASSEGQGATQYF. CDR3 bases: TGCGCCAGCAGCGAAGGACAGGGGGCAACCCAGTACTTC.